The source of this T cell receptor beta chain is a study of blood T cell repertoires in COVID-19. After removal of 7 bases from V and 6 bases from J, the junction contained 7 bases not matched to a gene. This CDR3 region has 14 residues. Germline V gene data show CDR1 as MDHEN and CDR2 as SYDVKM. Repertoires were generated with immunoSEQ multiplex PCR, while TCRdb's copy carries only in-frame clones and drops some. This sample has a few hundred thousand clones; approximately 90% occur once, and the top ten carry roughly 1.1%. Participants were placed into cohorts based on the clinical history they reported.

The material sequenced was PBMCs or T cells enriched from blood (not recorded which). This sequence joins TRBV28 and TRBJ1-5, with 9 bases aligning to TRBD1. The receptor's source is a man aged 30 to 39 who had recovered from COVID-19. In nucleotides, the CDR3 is TGTGCCAGCATAAGTGGGACAGGGTTTCAGCCCCAGCATTTT. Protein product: CASISGTGFQPQHF.